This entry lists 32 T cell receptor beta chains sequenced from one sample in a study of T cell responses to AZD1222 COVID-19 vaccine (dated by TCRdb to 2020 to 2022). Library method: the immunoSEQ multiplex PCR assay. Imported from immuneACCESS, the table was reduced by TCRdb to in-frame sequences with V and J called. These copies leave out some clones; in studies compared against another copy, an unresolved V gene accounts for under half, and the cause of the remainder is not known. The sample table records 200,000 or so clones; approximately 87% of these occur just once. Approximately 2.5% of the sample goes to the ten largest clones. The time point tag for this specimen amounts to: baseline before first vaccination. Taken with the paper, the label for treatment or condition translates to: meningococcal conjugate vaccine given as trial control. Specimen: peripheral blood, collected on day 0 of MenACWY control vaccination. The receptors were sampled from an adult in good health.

The CDR3 DNA sequence: TGTGCCAGCAGTTCCCCCGGACAGGGGGCCAAAAATGAGCAGTTCTTC. Residues: CASSSPGQGAKNEQFF. The rearrangement uses TRBV28 and TRBJ2-1; TRBD1 matches at 11 bases. This CDR3 region has 16 residues. Trimming cost V 4 bases and J 7 bases; bases outside gene matches: 9. Germline V lookup: CDR1 MDHEN, CDR2 SYDVKM.

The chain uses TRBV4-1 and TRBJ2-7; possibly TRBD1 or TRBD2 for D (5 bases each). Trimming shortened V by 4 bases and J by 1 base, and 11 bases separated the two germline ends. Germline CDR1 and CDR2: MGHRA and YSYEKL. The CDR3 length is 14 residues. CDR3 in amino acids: CASSPGLLSYEQYF. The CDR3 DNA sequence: TGCGCCAGCAGCCCGGGGCTATTATCCTACGAGCAGTACTTC.

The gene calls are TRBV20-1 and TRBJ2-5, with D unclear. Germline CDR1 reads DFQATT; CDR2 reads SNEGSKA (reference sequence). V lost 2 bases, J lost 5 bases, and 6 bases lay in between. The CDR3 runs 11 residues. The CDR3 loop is CSARLEETQYF. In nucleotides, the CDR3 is TGCAGTGCTAGACTTGAGGAGACCCAGTACTTC.

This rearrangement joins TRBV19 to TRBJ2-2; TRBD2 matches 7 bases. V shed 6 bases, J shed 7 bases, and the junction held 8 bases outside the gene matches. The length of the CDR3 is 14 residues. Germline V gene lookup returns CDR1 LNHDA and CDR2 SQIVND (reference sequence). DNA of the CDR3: TGTGCCAGTAGCAGAGCGGGATCTGGCGGGGAGCTGTTTTTT. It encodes CASSRAGSGGELFF. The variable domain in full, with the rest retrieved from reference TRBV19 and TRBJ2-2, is DGGITQSPKYLFRKEGQNVTLSCEQNLNHDAMYWYRQDPGQGLRLIYYSQIVNDFQKGDIAEGYSVSREKKESFPLTVTSAQKNPTAFYLCASSRAGSGGELFFGEGSRLTVL.

CDR3 residues: CASSSTQGTAYEQYF. The CDR3 coding sequence is TGTGCCAGCAGTTCGACACAGGGTACGGCCTACGAGCAGTACTTC. The chain is built from TRBV28 and TRBJ2-7, with D possibly TRBD1 on 6 matching bases. The CDR3 consists of 15 residues. Trimming stripped 4 bases from V and 2 bases from J, with 15 bases between. Per the germline V gene, CDR1 is MDHEN and CDR2 is SYDVKM.

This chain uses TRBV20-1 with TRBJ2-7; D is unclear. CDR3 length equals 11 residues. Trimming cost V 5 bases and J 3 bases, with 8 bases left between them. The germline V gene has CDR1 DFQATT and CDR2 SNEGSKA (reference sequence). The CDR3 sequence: CSAGMDYEQYF. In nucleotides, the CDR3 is TGCAGTGCTGGCATGGACTACGAGCAGTACTTC.

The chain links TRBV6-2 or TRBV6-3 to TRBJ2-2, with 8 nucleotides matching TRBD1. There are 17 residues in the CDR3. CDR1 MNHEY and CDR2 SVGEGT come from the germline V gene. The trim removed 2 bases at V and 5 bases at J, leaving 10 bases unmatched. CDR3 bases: TGTGCCAGCAGTTACCTTATTCAGGGGGCCCGGACCGGGGAGCTGTTTTTT. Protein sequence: CASSYLIQGARTGELFF.

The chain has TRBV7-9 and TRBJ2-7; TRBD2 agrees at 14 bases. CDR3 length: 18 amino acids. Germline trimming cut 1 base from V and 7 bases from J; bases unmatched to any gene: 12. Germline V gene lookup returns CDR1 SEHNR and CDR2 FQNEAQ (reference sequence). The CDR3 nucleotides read TGTGCCAGCAGCTTAGGTGGGACTAGCGGGAGCACACCAGGGGAGCAGTACTTC. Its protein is CASSLGGTSGSTPGEQYF.

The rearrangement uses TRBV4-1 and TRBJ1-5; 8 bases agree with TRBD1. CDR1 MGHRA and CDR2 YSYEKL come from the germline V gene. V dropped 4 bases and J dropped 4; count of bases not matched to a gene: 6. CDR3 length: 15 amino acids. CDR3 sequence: CASSPGQEVNQPQHF. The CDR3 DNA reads TGCGCCAGCAGCCCGGGACAGGAAGTAAATCAGCCCCAGCATTTT.

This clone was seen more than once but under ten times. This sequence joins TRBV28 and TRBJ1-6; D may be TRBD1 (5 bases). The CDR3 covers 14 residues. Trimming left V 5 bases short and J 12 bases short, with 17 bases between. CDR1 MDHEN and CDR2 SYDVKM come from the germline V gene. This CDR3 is CASSPGTSGGPLHF. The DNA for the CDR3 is TGTGCCAGCAGTCCGGGGACCTCCGGCGGACCCCTCCACTTT.

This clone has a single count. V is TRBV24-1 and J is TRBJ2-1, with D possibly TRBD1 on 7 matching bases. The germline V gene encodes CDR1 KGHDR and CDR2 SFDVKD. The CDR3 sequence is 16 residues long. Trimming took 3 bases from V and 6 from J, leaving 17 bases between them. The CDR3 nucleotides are TGTGCCACCAGTGATCTGCAGGGGGTGGGAGGCAATGAGCAGTTCTTC. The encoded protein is CATSDLQGVGGNEQFF.

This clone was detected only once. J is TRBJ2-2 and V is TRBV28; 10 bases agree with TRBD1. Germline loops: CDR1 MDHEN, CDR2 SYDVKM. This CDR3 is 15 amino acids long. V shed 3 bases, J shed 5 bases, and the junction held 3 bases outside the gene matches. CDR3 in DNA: TGTGCCAGCAGTTTCGGGGACAGGGGAACCGGGGAGCTGTTTTTT. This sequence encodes CASSFGDRGTGELFF.

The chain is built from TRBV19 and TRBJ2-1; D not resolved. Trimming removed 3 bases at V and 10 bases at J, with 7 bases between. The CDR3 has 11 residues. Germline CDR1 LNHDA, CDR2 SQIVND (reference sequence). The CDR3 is CASSMVGEQFF. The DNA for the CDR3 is TGTGCCAGTAGTATGGTGGGCGAGCAGTTCTTC.

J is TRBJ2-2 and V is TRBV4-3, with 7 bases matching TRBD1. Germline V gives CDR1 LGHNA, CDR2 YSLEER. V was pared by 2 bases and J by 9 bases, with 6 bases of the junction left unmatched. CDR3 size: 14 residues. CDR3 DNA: TGCGCCAGCAGCCAACAACAGGGGTCCAGGGAGCTGTTTTTT. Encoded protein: CASSQQQGSRELFF.

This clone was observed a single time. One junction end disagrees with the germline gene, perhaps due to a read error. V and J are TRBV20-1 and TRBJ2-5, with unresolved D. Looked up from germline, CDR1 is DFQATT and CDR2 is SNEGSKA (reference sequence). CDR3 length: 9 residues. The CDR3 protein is CSARSPPHF. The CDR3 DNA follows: TGCAGTGCTAGATCCCCGCCGCACTTC.

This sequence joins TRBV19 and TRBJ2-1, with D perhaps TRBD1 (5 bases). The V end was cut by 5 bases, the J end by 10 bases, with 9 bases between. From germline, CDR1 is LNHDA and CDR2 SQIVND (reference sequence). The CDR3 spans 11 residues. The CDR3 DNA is TGTGCCAGTAGTCCAGGGTACGAGCAGTTCTTC. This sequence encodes CASSPGYEQFF.

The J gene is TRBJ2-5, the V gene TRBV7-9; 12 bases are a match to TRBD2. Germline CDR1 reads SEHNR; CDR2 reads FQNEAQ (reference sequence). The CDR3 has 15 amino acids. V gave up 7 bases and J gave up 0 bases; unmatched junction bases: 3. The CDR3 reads CASTRLAGDQETQYF. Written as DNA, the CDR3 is TGTGCCAGCACTCGACTAGCGGGAGACCAAGAGACCCAGTACTTC.

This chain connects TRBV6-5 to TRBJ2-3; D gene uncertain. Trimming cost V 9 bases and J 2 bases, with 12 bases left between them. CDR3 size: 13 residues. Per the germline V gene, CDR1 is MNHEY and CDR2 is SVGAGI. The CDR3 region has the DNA TGTGCCAGTTCCCACGGGCTCACAGATACGCAGTATTTT. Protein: CASSHGLTDTQYF.

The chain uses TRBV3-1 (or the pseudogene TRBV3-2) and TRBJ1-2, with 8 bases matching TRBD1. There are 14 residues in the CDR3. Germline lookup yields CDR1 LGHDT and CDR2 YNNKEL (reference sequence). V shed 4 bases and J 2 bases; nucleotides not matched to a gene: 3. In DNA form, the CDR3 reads TGTGCCAGCAGCCGAACAGGGGGGAACTATGGCTACACCTTC. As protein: CASSRTGGNYGYTF.

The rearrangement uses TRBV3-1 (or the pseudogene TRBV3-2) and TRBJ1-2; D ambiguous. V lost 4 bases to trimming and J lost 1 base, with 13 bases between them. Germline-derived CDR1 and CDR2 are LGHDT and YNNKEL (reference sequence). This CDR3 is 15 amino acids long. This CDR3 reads CASSPSRLSNYGYTF. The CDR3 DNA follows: TGTGCCAGCAGCCCAAGCAGATTAAGTAACTATGGCTACACCTTC.

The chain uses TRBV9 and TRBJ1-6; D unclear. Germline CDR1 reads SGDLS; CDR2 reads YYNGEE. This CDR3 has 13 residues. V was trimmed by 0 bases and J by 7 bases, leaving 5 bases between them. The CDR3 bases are TGTGCCAGCAGCGTAGTAGGGAATTCACCCCTCCACTTT. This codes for CASSVVGNSPLHF.

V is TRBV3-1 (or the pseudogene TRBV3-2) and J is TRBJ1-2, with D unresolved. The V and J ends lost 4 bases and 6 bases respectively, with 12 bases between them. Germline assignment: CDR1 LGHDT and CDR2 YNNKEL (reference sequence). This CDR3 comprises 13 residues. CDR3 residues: CASSPASLHGYTF. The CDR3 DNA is TGTGCCAGCAGCCCAGCGAGTCTACATGGCTACACCTTC.

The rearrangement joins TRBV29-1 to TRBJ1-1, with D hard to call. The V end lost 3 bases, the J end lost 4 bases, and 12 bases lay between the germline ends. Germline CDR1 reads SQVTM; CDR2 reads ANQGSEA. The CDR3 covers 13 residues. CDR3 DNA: TGCAGCGTTGAGGGCAGTCTTGGCACTGAAGCTTTCTTT. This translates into CSVEGSLGTEAFF.

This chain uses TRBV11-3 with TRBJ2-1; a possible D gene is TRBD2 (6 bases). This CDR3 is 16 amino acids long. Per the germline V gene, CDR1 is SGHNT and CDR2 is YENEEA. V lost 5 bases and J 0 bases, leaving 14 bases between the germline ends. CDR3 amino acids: CASSPGLASSYNEQFF. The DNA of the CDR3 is TGTGCCAGCAGCCCGGGACTGGCAAGCTCCTACAATGAGCAGTTCTTC.

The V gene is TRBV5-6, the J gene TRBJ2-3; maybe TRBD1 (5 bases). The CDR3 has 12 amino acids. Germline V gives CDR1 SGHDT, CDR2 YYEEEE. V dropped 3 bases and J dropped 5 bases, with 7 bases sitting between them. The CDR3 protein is CASSYQGDTQYF. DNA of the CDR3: TGTGCCAGCAGCTACCAGGGAGATACGCAGTATTTT.

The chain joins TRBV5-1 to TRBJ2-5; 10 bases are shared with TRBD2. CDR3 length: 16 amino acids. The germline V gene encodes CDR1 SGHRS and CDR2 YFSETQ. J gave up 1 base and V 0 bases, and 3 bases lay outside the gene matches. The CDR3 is CASSLDPSGGQETQYF. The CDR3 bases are TGCGCCAGCAGCTTGGATCCTAGCGGGGGCCAAGAGACCCAGTACTTC.

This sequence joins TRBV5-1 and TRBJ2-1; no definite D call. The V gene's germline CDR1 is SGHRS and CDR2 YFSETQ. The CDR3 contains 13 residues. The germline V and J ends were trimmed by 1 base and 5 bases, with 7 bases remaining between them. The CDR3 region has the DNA TGCGCCAGCAGCTTGAGTCAGGACAATGAGCAGTTCTTC. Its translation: CASSLSQDNEQFF.

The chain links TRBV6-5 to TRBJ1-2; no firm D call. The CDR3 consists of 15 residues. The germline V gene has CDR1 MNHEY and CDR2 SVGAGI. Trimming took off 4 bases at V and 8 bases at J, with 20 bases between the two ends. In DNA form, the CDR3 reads TGTGCCAGCAGTTTAATAGAGGAACCTCCCGGGGGCTACACCTTC. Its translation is CASSLIEEPPGGYTF.

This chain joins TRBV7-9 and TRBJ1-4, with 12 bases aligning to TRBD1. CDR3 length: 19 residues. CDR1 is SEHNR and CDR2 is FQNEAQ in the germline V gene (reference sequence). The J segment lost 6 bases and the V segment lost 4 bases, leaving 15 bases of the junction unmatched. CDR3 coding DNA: TGTGCCAGCAGCTCAACGATCGTCCCGGGACAGGGGGCGTATGAAAAACTGTTTTTT. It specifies CASSSTIVPGQGAYEKLFF.

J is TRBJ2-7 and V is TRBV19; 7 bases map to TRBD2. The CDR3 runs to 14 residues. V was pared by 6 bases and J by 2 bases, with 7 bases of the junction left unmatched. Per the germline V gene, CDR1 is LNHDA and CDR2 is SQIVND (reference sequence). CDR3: CASSWGGETYEQYF. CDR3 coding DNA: TGTGCCAGTAGCTGGGGGGGTGAGACCTACGAGCAGTACTTC.

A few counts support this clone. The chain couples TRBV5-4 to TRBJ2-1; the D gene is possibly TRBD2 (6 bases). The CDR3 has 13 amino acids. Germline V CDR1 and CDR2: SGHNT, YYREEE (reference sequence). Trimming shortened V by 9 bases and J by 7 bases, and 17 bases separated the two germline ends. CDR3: CAISAGLGNEQFF. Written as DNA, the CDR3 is TGTGCCATCTCCGCGGGGTTGGGAAATGAGCAGTTCTTC.

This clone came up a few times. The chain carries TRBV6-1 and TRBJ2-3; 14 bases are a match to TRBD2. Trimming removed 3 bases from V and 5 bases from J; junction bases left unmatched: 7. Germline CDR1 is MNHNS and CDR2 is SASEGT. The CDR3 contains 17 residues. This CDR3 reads CASSDPGTSGSRDTQYF. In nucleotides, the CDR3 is TGTGCCAGCAGTGACCCTGGGACTAGCGGGAGTAGAGATACGCAGTATTTT.